This T cell receptor (beta chain) was found in a study of blood T cell repertoires in COVID-19. The overall study: In each case, the material was cDNA or gDNA derived from T cells, B-cell-depleted T cells, or PBMCs.

The junction had 11 bases not matched to a gene; V was cut back by 7 bases and J by 6 bases. Germline CDR1 and CDR2: SNHLY and FYNNEI. This CDR3 has 15 residues. In terms of age and location, participants ranged from roughly 18 to 95 years and lived in about two dozen US areas. Cohorts were based on clinical histories the participants reported. In the original processing: Nucleated cell counts were estimated from reference gene primer amplification. The protocol was immunoSEQ multiplex PCR, while the TCRdb copy is restricted to in-frame clones and leaves out a portion. The V and J calls and clone size are taken from that table; D and trimming were inferred from the DNA. This table holds roughly 230,000 clones, roughly 84% found once.

The chain uses TRBV2 and TRBJ2-1; 8 bases are a match to TRBD1. The source is a man aged 50 or older who had recovered from COVID-19. The sample comprised PBMCs or T cells enriched from blood (not recorded which). For the CDR3, the DNA is TGTGCCAGCAATCCCAGGACAGGGTTAGGCAATGAGCAGTTCTTC. Protein: CASNPRTGLGNEQFF.